This passage covers 13 T cell receptor beta chains from one sample sequenced in a study of OX40 agonist ivuxolimab in advanced cancers. Profiling relied on immunoSEQ multiplex PCR, and the TCRdb table lists in-frame clones only, not all of them. The profile shows tens of thousands of clones, under 95% of them singletons. The sample in question was CD4+ or CD8+ T cells sorted from blood, obtained in a trial of the OX40 agonist ivuxolimab. The receptors stem from an adult with an advanced solid tumor such as melanoma, head and neck, liver or kidney cancer.

The chain uses TRBV27 and TRBJ2-7; TRBD2 might be the D (5 bases). This CDR3 comprises 13 residues. V dropped 5 bases and J dropped 4 bases, with 12 bases sitting between them. The germline CDR1 and CDR2 sequences are MNHEY and SMNVEV (reference sequence). The CDR3 region is CASSPKRVYEQYF. CDR3 coding DNA: TGTGCCAGCAGTCCGAAGAGGGTGTACGAGCAGTACTTC.

V usage is TRBV27 and J usage is TRBJ2-5, with 13 positions matching TRBD2. The J segment lost 1 base and the V segment lost 6 bases, leaving 17 bases of the junction unmatched. The CDR3 length is 20 residues. Germline CDR1 reads MNHEY; CDR2 reads SMNVEV (reference sequence). The CDR3 sequence is CASRPTPGLAGTQVQETQYF. DNA of the CDR3: TGTGCCAGCAGGCCAACACCGGGACTAGCGGGAACTCAAGTCCAAGAGACCCAGTACTTC.

This clone was counted a single time. The chain couples TRBV6-6 to TRBJ1-2, with TRBD1 matching over 9 bases. This CDR3 has 15 amino acids. Germline V gives CDR1 MNHNY, CDR2 SVGAGI (reference sequence). J gave up 5 bases and V 2 bases, and 6 bases lay outside the gene matches. CDR3 sequence (DNA): TGTGCCAGCAGTTACGGCCGGGACAGGGAATATGGCTACACCTTC. Amino acids: CASSYGRDREYGYTF.

CDR3 protein: CASSQDRQSLTEAFF. CDR3 nucleotides: TGTGCCAGCAGCCAAGATCGCCAGAGCCTCACTGAAGCTTTCTTT. This chain joins TRBV4-2 and TRBJ1-1; D gene unclear. Trimming left V 0 bases short and J 4 bases short, with 12 bases between. This CDR3 region has 15 residues. Per germline, CDR1 LGHNA and CDR2 YNFKEQ.

This chain connects TRBV28 to TRBJ2-2; D is tentatively TRBD1 or TRBD2 (6 bases each). CDR3 length: 15 amino acids. Germline assignment: CDR1 MDHEN and CDR2 SYDVKM. Trimming removed 5 bases at V and 5 bases at J, with 15 bases between. CDR3 sequence reads: CASSRETRGTGELFF. CDR3 in DNA: TGTGCCAGCAGTCGCGAGACTAGGGGGACCGGGGAGCTGTTTTTT.

A note on this clone: Other DNA sequences within the sample encode an identical CDR3. V is TRBV20-1 and J is TRBJ2-7, with no clear D. V dropped 0 bases and J dropped 7 bases, with 7 bases sitting between them. Looked up from germline, CDR1 is DFQATT and CDR2 is SNEGSKA (reference sequence). This CDR3 is 11 amino acids long. The chain's CDR3 is CSAREVREQYF. The CDR3 region has the DNA TGCAGTGCTAGAGAGGTCCGGGAGCAGTACTTC.

V usage is TRBV7-9 and J usage is TRBJ1-1; tentative D call: TRBD1 (5 bases). This CDR3 has 14 residues. V was cut by 2 bases and J by 7 bases, with 14 bases left in between. Germline CDR1 SEHNR, CDR2 FQNEAQ (reference sequence). CDR3 residues: CASSLNNLGHEAFF. CDR3 DNA sequence: TGTGCCAGCAGCTTAAACAACCTCGGACATGAAGCTTTCTTT.

This clone has only one observation. The V gene is TRBV19, the J gene TRBJ2-2; a weak D match, TRBD1 (6 bases). The V end was cut by 5 bases, the J end by 5 bases, with 12 bases between. This CDR3 comprises 14 residues. The V gene's germline CDR1 is LNHDA and CDR2 SQIVND (reference sequence). CDR3 bases: TGTGCCAGTAGTCCAGGGGTCAGGACCGGGGAGCTGTTTTTT. This translates into CASSPGVRTGELFF.

The V call is TRBV21-1, the J call TRBJ1-5; the table's D call, TRBD1, has no DNA check behind it. TRBV21-1 is flagged as a pseudogene. There are 21 residues in the CDR3. The CDR3 sequence is CASSKVVVPQGARVGNQPQHF. The CDR3 nucleotides read TGTGCCAGCAGCAAAGTTGTCGTCCCACAGGGGGCAAGGGTGGGCAATCAGCCCCAGCATTTT.

This chain uses TRBV7-2 with TRBJ1-2; D gene uncertain. Germline V gene sequence: CDR1 SGHTA, CDR2 FQGNSA. CDR3 size: 18 residues. V dropped 5 bases and J dropped 0 bases, with 22 bases sitting between them. This CDR3 is CASSLGSGRGPPNYGYTF. Here the CDR3 DNA reads TGTGCCAGCAGCCTAGGAAGTGGTCGTGGCCCCCCTAACTATGGCTACACCTTC. The whole variable domain, filled in from reference TRBV7-2 and TRBJ1-2, reads GAGVSQSPSNKVTEKGKDVELRCDPISGHTALYWYRQSLGQGLEFLIYFQGNSAPDKSGLPSDRFSAERTGGSVSTLTIQRTQQEDSAVYLCASSLGSGRGPPNYGYTFGSGTRLTVV.

Remarks on this clone: One end of the junction is discordant with germline, which a read error may explain. The rearrangement uses TRBV5-4 and TRBJ1-2; D is unclear. The CDR3 extends over 11 amino acids. The germline gives CDR1 SGHNT, CDR2 YYREEE (reference sequence). CDR3 nucleotide sequence: TGTGCCAGCAGCTTGGATGGTGTCGGGGCCTTC. This sequence encodes CASSLDGVGAF. The complete variable domain, with remaining parts taken from reference TRBV5-4 and TRBJ1-2, reads ETGVTQSPTHLIKTRGQQVTLRCSSQSGHNTVSWYQQALGQGPQFIFQYYREEENGRGNFPPRFSGLQFPNYSSELNVNALELDDSALYLCASSLDGVGAFGSGTRLTVV.

This clone was found a few times. This rearrangement joins TRBV27 to TRBJ1-1, with D hard to call. This CDR3 spans 13 amino acids. Germline V gene lookup returns CDR1 MNHEY and CDR2 SMNVEV (reference sequence). Deletions cut 5 bases from V and 0 bases from J, with 7 bases between. The CDR3 loop is CASSATVNTEAFF. The CDR3 DNA reads as TGTGCCAGCAGTGCGACCGTGAACACTGAAGCTTTCTTT.

This clone is a singleton in its sample. This rearrangement joins TRBV6-6 to TRBJ2-7; TRBD2 aligns across 11 bases. This CDR3 has 13 residues. Trimming at V came to 6 bases and at J to 9 bases, leaving 7 bases not matched to a gene. From germline, CDR1 is MNHNY and CDR2 SVGAGI (reference sequence). The CDR3 nucleotides read TGTGCCAGCAGCCTTAGCGGGGGGGGGTGGCAGTACTTC. The encoded protein is CASSLSGGGWQYF.